These 12 T cell receptor beta chains share one sample of origin, sequenced in a study of T cell responses to AZD1222 COVID-19 vaccine. Here immunoSEQ multiplex PCR was the method, and the copy in TCRdb shows in-frame clones only, minus some. Here the sample spans 75,000 to 85,000 clones, roughly nine tenths being singletons. The source material was peripheral blood, sampled 28 days after the second AZD1222 dose. All receptors come from an adult who received the AZD1222 COVID-19 vaccine.

The chain couples TRBV11-3 to TRBJ1-1, with D unclear. Germline loops: CDR1 SGHNT, CDR2 YENEEA. Trimming pared 2 bases from V and 2 bases from J, leaving 6 bases between. The CDR3 totals 13 residues. The CDR3 spells CASSLLPNTEAFF. The CDR3 DNA follows: TGTGCCAGCAGCTTACTTCCCAACACTGAAGCTTTCTTT.

The chain links TRBV28 to TRBJ1-1; D not resolved. Germline CDR1 is MDHEN and CDR2 is SYDVKM. CDR3 size: 14 residues. V gave up 5 bases and J gave up 6 bases, with 16 bases separating them. CDR3 amino acids: CASSPALGRAEAFF. Written as DNA, the CDR3 is TGTGCCAGCAGTCCCGCCCTCGGGAGGGCTGAAGCTTTCTTT.

The genes are TRBV29-1 and TRBJ1-1, with TRBD1 matching 7 bases. The CDR3 runs 12 residues. Per the germline V gene, CDR1 is SQVTM and CDR2 is ANQGSEA. The V gene end was trimmed by 4 bases and the J gene end by 1 base; junction bases not matched to a gene: 0. CDR3 loop: CSVGTGNTEAFF. CDR3 coding DNA: TGCAGCGTTGGGACAGGGAACACTGAAGCTTTCTTT.

This chain uses TRBV5-1 with TRBJ2-7; 9 bases are a match to TRBD1. The V and J ends lost 0 bases and 3 bases, in that order; junction bases with no gene match: 4. The CDR3 length is 15 residues. The germline CDR1 and CDR2 sequences are SGHRS and YFSETQ. The chain's CDR3 is CASSLAGTGIYEQYF. CDR3 bases: TGCGCCAGCAGCTTGGCCGGGACAGGGATCTACGAGCAGTACTTC.

This chain joins TRBV9 and TRBJ2-3, with no clear D. The germline gives CDR1 SGDLS, CDR2 YYNGEE. V lost 0 bases to trimming and J lost 6 bases, with 11 bases between them. The CDR3 totals 14 residues. CDR3 bases: TGTGCCAGCAGCGTAGGTGGCACTCGGGATACGCAGTATTTT. Translating it yields CASSVGGTRDTQYF.

V gene TRBV9 combines with J gene TRBJ1-6, with unresolved D. The CDR3 covers 14 residues. CDR1 and CDR2 from the germline V gene are SGDLS and YYNGEE. The V end lost 5 bases, the J end lost 4 bases, and 10 bases lay between the germline ends. CDR3 in DNA: TGTGCCAGCAGAGCCGGGAGTTATAATTCACCCCTCCACTTT. Encoded protein: CASRAGSYNSPLHF.

Written as DNA, the CDR3 is TGTGCCAGCAGCTTAGCGGGGGGGACAGATACGCAGTATTTT. It yields the protein CASSLAGGTDTQYF. The chain employs TRBV7-2 and TRBJ2-3; 7 bases map to TRBD2. V lost 0 bases to trimming and J lost 3 bases; unmatched junction nucleotides: 0. CDR3 length: 14 residues. Per germline, CDR1 SGHTA and CDR2 FQGNSA.

This clone was seen a few times. The J gene is TRBJ1-2, the V gene TRBV9, with 10 bases matching TRBD1. CDR1 and CDR2 from the germline V gene are SGDLS and YYNGEE. There are 15 residues in the CDR3. The ends lost 5 bases at V and 6 bases at J; junction bases unmatched: 10. The CDR3 spells CASSLHGTGEDGYTF. The CDR3 DNA reads as TGTGCCAGCAGTCTTCATGGGACAGGGGAAGATGGCTACACCTTC.

The rearrangement uses TRBV19 and TRBJ1-5, with TRBD1 as a possible D gene (5 bases). Germline loops: CDR1 LNHDA, CDR2 SQIVND (reference sequence). Trimming took 5 bases from V and 8 from J, leaving 13 bases between them. CDR3 length: 13 amino acids. The DNA of the CDR3 is TGTGCCAGTAGTGGACCAGGGAGGAAGCCCCAGCATTTT. Its translation: CASSGPGRKPQHF.

This chain joins TRBV5-1 and TRBJ1-3; D perhaps matches TRBD1 (5 bases). Germline V CDR1 and CDR2: SGHRS, YFSETQ. The CDR3 length is 13 residues. V shed 4 bases and J shed 6 bases, with 11 bases lying between them. CDR3 in DNA: TGCGCCAGCAGCCCTGGGGGTCTAAACACCATATATTTT. Translation gives CASSPGGLNTIYF. The full variable domain, rest sourced from reference TRBV5-1 and TRBJ1-3, is KAGVTQTPRYLIKTRGQQVTLSCSPISGHRSVSWYQQTPGQGLQFLFEYFSETQRNKGNFPGRFSGRQFSNSRSEMNVSTLELGDSALYLCASSPGGLNTIYFGEGSWLTVV.

This chain joins TRBV7-2 and TRBJ2-5; the match to TRBD2 covers 8 bases. This CDR3 is built from 13 residues. The germline V gene has CDR1 SGHTA and CDR2 FQGNSA. V shed 6 bases, J shed 3 bases, and the junction held 3 bases outside the gene matches. Written as DNA, the CDR3 is TGTGCCAGCAGGACACTAGCGGAAGAGACCCAGTACTTC. Translated, it gives CASRTLAEETQYF.

The chain is built from TRBV30 and TRBJ1-1, with D possibly being TRBD1 (5 bases). The CDR3 loop spans 15 amino acids. Trimming shortened V by 1 base and J by 0 bases, and 12 bases separated the two germline ends. Looked up from germline, CDR1 is GTSNPN and CDR2 is SVGIG (reference sequence). The CDR3 reads CAWSAGLMMNTEAFF. Written as DNA, the CDR3 is TGTGCCTGGAGTGCGGGACTGATGATGAACACTGAAGCTTTCTTT. The full variable domain, with the rest looked up from reference TRBV30 and TRBJ1-1, is SQTIHQWPATLVQPVGSPLSLECTVEGTSNPNLYWYRQAAGRGLQLLFYSVGIGQISSEVPQNLSASRPQDRQFILSSKKLLLSDSGFYLCAWSAGLMMNTEAFFGQGTRLTVV.